This passage covers 14 T cell receptor beta chains from one sample sequenced in a study of cytomegalovirus exposure and HLA in healthy donors. The primer mix had 60 Vbeta and 13 Jbeta primers. Repertoires were generated with immunoSEQ multiplex PCR, while TCRdb's copy carries only in-frame clones and drops some. The sample includes 55,000 to 70,000 clones, around three quarters of them seen just once. The source material was PBMCs. The source is a man in his late teens or twenties in good health and CMV-seropositive.

The V gene is TRBV2, the J gene TRBJ2-3, with D possibly being TRBD2 (6 bases). V lost 6 bases and J lost 0, with 10 bases in between. Germline values: CDR1 SNHLY, CDR2 FYNNEI. The CDR3 runs to 14 residues. The CDR3 region has the DNA TGTGCCAGCAGATTGGGACTTAGCACAGATACGCAGTATTTT. Protein: CASRLGLSTDTQYF.

This clone has a handful of counts. The gene calls are TRBV27 and TRBJ2-7; D perhaps matches TRBD2 (5 bases). Trimming removed 3 bases at V and 1 base at J, with 7 bases between. The length of the CDR3 is 13 residues. Looked up from germline, CDR1 is MNHEY and CDR2 is SMNVEV (reference sequence). CDR3 nucleotides: TGTGCCAGCAGTTTCGGGATTTCCTACGAGCAGTACTTC. Amino acids: CASSFGISYEQYF.

This clone was seen only once. The chain joins TRBV28 to TRBJ1-6; tentative D call: TRBD1 (5 bases). V lost 4 bases, J lost 10 bases, and 23 bases lay in between. Germline V gene lookup returns CDR1 MDHEN and CDR2 SYDVKM. The CDR3 runs to 17 residues. In DNA form, the CDR3 reads TGTGCCAGCAGTTCCCGCCTGGCAAGGGGCGTTAGATCACCCCTCCACTTT. Amino acids: CASSSRLARGVRSPLHF.

The chain uses TRBV9 and TRBJ2-5; 8 bases are shared with TRBD1. The V gene end was trimmed by 3 bases and the J gene end by 5 bases; junction bases not matched to a gene: 6. The germline V gene encodes CDR1 SGDLS and CDR2 YYNGEE. The CDR3 loop spans 14 amino acids. The CDR3 reads CASSAGQGWETQYF. The CDR3 DNA sequence: TGTGCCAGCAGCGCCGGACAGGGCTGGGAGACCCAGTACTTC.

The genes are TRBV5-1 and TRBJ2-3; the D gene is possibly TRBD1 (5 bases). Looked up from germline, CDR1 is SGHRS and CDR2 is YFSETQ. V was clipped by 3 bases and J by 4 bases, with 12 bases between them. The CDR3 covers 14 residues. The CDR3 loop reads CASSYGKGADTQYF. CDR3 DNA sequence: TGCGCCAGCAGCTACGGAAAAGGGGCAGATACGCAGTATTTT.

The chain carries TRBV6-6 and TRBJ1-5; possibly TRBD1 for D (5 bases). Germline CDR1 is MNHNY and CDR2 is SVGAGI (reference sequence). The V end was cut by 6 bases, the J end by 11 bases, with 14 bases between. This CDR3 region has 12 residues. The CDR3 here is CASRDAGRAQHF. The CDR3 region has the DNA TGTGCCAGCAGAGACGCGGGGCGGGCCCAGCATTTT.

V usage is TRBV25-1 and J usage is TRBJ1-1; TRBD1 is a possible D gene (6 bases). CDR3 length: 14 amino acids. Germline-derived CDR1 and CDR2 are MGHDK and SYGVNS. The ends were cut back, 4 bases at V and 6 bases at J, with 15 bases in the middle. The CDR3 sequence: CASSGDIGLSEAFF. The CDR3 nucleotides read TGTGCCAGCAGTGGGGACATCGGGTTATCTGAAGCTTTCTTT.

The chain joins TRBV7-9 to TRBJ1-1; no clear D. The CDR3 runs to 15 residues. The V and J ends lost 1 base and 3 bases respectively, with 12 bases between them. Germline assignment: CDR1 SEHNR and CDR2 FQNEAQ (reference sequence). CDR3 sequence: CASSLGIAGDTEAFF. In nucleotides, the CDR3 is TGTGCCAGCAGCTTAGGTATTGCCGGGGACACTGAAGCTTTCTTT.

This sequence joins TRBV14 and TRBJ2-3, with D unresolved. From germline, CDR1 is SGHDN and CDR2 FVKESK. The CDR3 totals 15 residues. V lost 2 bases to trimming and J lost 0 bases, with 9 bases between them. The CDR3 protein is CASSQRLPSTDTQYF. CDR3 bases: TGTGCCAGCAGCCAACGACTTCCTAGCACAGATACGCAGTATTTT.

The rearrangement joins TRBV2 to TRBJ2-1; 13 nucleotides align to TRBD2. Germline CDR1 and CDR2: SNHLY and FYNNEI. This CDR3 is 15 amino acids long. Unmatched junction bases numbered 6, after V lost 5 bases and J lost 8 bases. CDR3 coding DNA: TGTGCCAGCAGTCGACTAGCGGGAGGTATTGATGAGCAGTTCTTC. Translation: CASSRLAGGIDEQFF.

V and J are TRBV27 and TRBJ2-7, with D unresolved. The V end was cut by 6 bases, the J end by 3 bases, with 9 bases between. CDR1 is MNHEY, CDR2 SMNVEV, per germline (reference sequence). CDR3 length: 12 amino acids. The CDR3 loop reads CASRKVGYEQYF. As DNA, the CDR3 is TGTGCCAGCAGGAAAGTCGGCTACGAGCAGTACTTC.

This clone showed up just a few times. V gene TRBV5-1 combines with J gene TRBJ2-7; the D is unclear. CDR3 size: 12 residues. Trimming took 0 bases from V and 6 from J, leaving 7 bases between them. Germline assignment: CDR1 SGHRS and CDR2 YFSETQ. CDR3: CASSLAGGEQYF. CDR3 coding DNA: TGCGCCAGCAGCTTGGCCGGCGGCGAGCAGTACTTC.

This clone was observed a single time. This sequence joins TRBV7-3 and TRBJ1-1; the match to TRBD1 covers 8 bases. V shed 2 bases, J shed 6 bases, and the junction held 5 bases outside the gene matches. The CDR3 is 14 residues long. The V gene's germline CDR1 is SGHTA and CDR2 FQGTGA. CDR3 protein: CASSLHQGASEAFF. CDR3 nucleotide sequence: TGTGCCAGCAGCTTACATCAGGGGGCGTCTGAAGCTTTCTTT. Complete variable domain (other parts from reference TRBV7-3 and TRBJ1-1): GAGVSQTPSNKVTEKGKYVELRCDPISGHTALYWYRQSLGQGPEFLIYFQGTGAADDSGLPNDRFFAVRPEGSVSTLKIQRTERGDSAVYLCASSLHQGASEAFFGQGTRLTVV.

The J gene is TRBJ2-4, the V gene TRBV30; the match to TRBD1 covers 8 bases. Per the germline V gene, CDR1 is GTSNPN and CDR2 is SVGIG (reference sequence). The V and J ends lost 0 bases and 8 bases, in that order; junction bases with no gene match: 3. The CDR3 runs 13 residues. The DNA of the CDR3 is TGTGCCTGGAGTGTTCAGGACAGGGACATTCAGTACTTC. Its translation is CAWSVQDRDIQYF.